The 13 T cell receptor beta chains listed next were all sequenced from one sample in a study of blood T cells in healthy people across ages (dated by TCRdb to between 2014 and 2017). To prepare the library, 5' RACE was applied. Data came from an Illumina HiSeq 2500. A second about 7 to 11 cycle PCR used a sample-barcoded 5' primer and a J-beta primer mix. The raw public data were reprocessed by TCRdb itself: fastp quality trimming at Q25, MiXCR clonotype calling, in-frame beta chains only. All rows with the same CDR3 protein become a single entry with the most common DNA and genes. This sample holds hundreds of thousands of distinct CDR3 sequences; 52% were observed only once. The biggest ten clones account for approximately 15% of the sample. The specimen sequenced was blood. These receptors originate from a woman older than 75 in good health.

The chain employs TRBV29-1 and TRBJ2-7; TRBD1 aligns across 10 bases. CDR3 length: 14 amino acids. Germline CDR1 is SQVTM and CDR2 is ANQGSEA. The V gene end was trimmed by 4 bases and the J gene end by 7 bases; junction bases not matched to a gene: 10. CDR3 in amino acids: CSVVRGTGELEQYF. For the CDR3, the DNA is TGCAGCGTTGTGCGGGGGACAGGGGAATTGGAGCAGTACTTC.

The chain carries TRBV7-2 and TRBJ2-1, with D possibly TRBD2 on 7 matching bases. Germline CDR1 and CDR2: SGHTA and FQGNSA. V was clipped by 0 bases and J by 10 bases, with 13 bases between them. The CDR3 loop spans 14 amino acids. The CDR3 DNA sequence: TGTGCCAGCAGCTTAGCGGGGGGGCTTAAAGAGCAGTTCTTC. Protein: CASSLAGGLKEQFF.

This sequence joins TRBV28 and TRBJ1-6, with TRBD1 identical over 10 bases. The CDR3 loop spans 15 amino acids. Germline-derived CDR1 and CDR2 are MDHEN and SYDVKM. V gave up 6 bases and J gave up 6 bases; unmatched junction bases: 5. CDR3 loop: CASSPGTGANSPLHF. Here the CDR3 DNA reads TGTGCCAGCAGCCCAGGGACAGGGGCTAATTCACCCCTCCACTTT.

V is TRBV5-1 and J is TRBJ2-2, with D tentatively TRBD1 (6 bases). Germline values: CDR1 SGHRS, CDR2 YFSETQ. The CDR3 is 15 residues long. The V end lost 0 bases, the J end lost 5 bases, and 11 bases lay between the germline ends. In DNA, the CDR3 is TGCGCCAGCAGCTTGGTACAGGGCCTGACCGGGGAGCTGTTTTTT. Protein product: CASSLVQGLTGELFF. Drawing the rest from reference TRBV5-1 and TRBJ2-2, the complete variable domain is KAGVTQTPRYLIKTRGQQVTLSCSPISGHRSVSWYQQTPGQGLQFLFEYFSETQRNKGNFPGRFSGRQFSNSRSEMNVSTLELGDSALYLCASSLVQGLTGELFFGEGSRLTVL.

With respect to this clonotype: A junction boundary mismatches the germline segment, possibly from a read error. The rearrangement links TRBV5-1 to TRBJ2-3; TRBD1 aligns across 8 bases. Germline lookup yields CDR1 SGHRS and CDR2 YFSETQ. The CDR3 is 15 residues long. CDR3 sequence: CASRQGAFRTDSQYF. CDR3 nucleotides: TGCGCCAGCAGGCAGGGGGCCTTTCGCACAGATTCGCAGTATTTT.

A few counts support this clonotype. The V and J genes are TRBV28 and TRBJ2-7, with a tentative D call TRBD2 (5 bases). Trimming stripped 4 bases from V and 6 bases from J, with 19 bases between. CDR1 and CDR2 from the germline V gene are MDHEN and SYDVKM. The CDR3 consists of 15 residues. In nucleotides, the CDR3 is TGTGCCAGCAGTTCCGGATTTGGCCCTCGGGGCGAGCAGTACTTC. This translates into CASSSGFGPRGEQYF.

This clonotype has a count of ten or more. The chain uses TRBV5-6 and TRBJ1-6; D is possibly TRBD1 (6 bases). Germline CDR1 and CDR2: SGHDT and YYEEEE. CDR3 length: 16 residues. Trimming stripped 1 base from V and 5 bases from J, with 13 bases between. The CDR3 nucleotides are TGTGCCAGCAGCTTGTTAGGGGGGGCTGATAATTCACCCCTCCACTTT. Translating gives CASSLLGGADNSPLHF.

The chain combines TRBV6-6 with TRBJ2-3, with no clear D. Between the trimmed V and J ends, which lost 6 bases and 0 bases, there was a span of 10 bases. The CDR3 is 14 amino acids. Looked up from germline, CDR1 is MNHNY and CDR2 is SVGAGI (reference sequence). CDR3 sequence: CASRDGPSTDTQYF. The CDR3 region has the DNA TGTGCCAGCAGGGACGGTCCTAGCACAGATACGCAGTATTTT.

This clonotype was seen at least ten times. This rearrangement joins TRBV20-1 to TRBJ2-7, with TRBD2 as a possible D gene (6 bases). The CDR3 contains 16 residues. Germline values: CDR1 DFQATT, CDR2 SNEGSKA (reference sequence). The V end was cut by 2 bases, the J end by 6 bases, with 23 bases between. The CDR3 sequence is CSARPTWRESKSEQYF. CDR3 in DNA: TGCAGTGCTAGACCCACCTGGAGGGAGTCGAAAAGCGAGCAGTACTTC.

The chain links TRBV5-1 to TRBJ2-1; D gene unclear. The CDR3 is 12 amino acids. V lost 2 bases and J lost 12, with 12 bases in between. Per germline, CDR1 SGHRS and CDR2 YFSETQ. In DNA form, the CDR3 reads TGCGCCAGCAGCTTAGGGATTGGTGGGCAGTTCTTC. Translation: CASSLGIGGQFF.

CDR3 in amino acids: CATRTLTSEQFF. In nucleotides, the CDR3 is TGTGCCACCAGGACTTTGACTAGCGAGCAGTTCTTC. The J gene is TRBJ2-1, the V gene TRBV15; 7 bases are shared with TRBD2. The CDR3 length is 12 residues. Trimming at V came to 6 bases and at J to 10 bases, leaving 6 bases not matched to a gene. The germline V gene encodes CDR1 LNHNV and CDR2 YYDKDF (reference sequence).

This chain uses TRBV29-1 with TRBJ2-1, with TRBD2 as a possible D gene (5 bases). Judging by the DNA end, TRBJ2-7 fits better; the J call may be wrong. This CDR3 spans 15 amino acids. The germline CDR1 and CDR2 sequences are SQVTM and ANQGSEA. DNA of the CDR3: TGCAGCGTGGGCCAAGACTACCTCTCCTACAATGAGCAGTACTTC. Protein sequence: CSVGQDYLSYNEQYF.

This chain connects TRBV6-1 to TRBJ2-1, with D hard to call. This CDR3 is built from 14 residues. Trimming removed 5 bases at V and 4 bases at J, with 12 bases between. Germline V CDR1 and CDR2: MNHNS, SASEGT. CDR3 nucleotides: TGTGCCAGCAGTACAGTGATCGATTACAATGAGCAGTTCTTC. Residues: CASSTVIDYNEQFF.